Below are 23 T cell receptor beta chains sequenced from a single sample in a study of regulatory T cells in long-lasting Graves disease. Specified time point: newly diagnosed GD, antithyroid drugs for less than 3 months. PBMC RNA served as the TCR library source. The authors built TCR beta libraries using iRepertoire HTBI primers and Arm-PCR of CDR3 regions. TCRdb independently ran MiXCR on the multiplex PCR reads; one entry per CDR3 protein. The table shows 300,000 to 400,000 distinct CDR3 sequences, with about a sixth occurring only once. A further study also used this sample, focusing on T cells in Graves' hyperthyroidism and ophthalmopathy.

The source material was peripheral blood mononuclear cells (PBMCs), sampled at new diagnosis, from a patient treated with antithyroid drugs. These receptors originate from a man in his forties with Graves disease.

The J gene is TRBJ2-5, the V gene TRBV12-3 or TRBV12-4; TRBD2 might be the D (6 bases). The CDR3 runs to 13 residues. Trimming stripped 6 bases from V and 12 bases from J, with 20 bases between. The CDR3 region has the DNA TGTGCCAGCAGCTCACGAGTGGGAATAGCGGAGTACTTC. This translates into CASSSRVGIAEYF.

V gene TRBV2 combines with J gene TRBJ2-3, with 9 positions matching TRBD2. Trimming at V came to 4 bases and at J to 6 bases, leaving 11 bases not matched to a gene. Per germline, CDR1 SNHLY and CDR2 FYNNEI. There are 16 residues in the CDR3. CDR3 sequence (DNA): TGTGCCAGCAGTGTTTTGCGGGGGGGCTTAGGGGATACGCAGTATTTT. This gives the protein CASSVLRGGLGDTQYF.

This clonotype appeared many times. CDR3 nucleotides: TGTGCCAGCAGCTTAGTTGGTGACGGTGAAGCTTTCTTT. Encoded protein: CASSLVGDGEAFF. The chain is built from TRBV7-9 and TRBJ1-1; D gene uncertain. V lost 1 base to trimming and J lost 7 bases, with 10 bases between them. The CDR3 is made up of 13 amino acids. In germline, CDR1 is SEHNR, CDR2 FQNEAQ (reference sequence).

The chain carries TRBV5-8 and TRBJ1-5; D is uncertain. Germline assignment: CDR1 SGHTS and CDR2 YDEGEE. V was cut by 4 bases and J by 4 bases, with 15 bases left in between. The CDR3 contains 15 residues. The CDR3, as DNA: TGTGCCAGCAGCCCCGGGCCCCTCAGGAATCAGCCCCAGCATTTT. It specifies CASSPGPLRNQPQHF. Full variable domain (rest looked up from reference TRBV5-8 and TRBJ1-5): EAGVTQSPTHLIKTRGQQATLRCSPISGHTSVYWYQQALGLGLQFLLWYDEGEERNRGNFPPRFSGRQFPNYSSELNVNALELEDSALYLCASSPGPLRNQPQHFGDGTRLSIL.

This clonotype was observed at least ten times. J is TRBJ2-5 and V is TRBV27; D is perhaps TRBD2 (6 bases). This CDR3 contains 14 residues. Deletions cut 3 bases from V and 4 bases from J, with 12 bases between. Germline V lookup: CDR1 MNHEY, CDR2 SMNVEV (reference sequence). The CDR3 is CASSLEGRIETQYF. The CDR3 DNA sequence: TGTGCCAGCAGTTTGGAGGGGCGCATAGAGACCCAGTACTTC.

This clonotype is a singleton in its sample. With a much larger clone just one base away, this may be a read error. V gene TRBV20-1 combines with J gene TRBJ2-7, with D possibly being TRBD2 (5 bases). Germline CDR1 is DFQATT and CDR2 is SNEGSKA (reference sequence). This CDR3 is built from 12 residues. The CDR3 protein is CSASGLAYEQCF. CDR3 DNA: TGCAGTGCTTCCGGACTGGCCTACGAGCAGTGCTTC.

The table lists this clonotype with many counts. The V gene is TRBV20-1, the J gene TRBJ2-7; TRBD2 matches at 9 bases. Germline V gene sequence: CDR1 DFQATT, CDR2 SNEGSKA (reference sequence). V lost 0 bases, J lost 0 bases, and 9 bases stayed unmatched. This CDR3 comprises 17 residues. The chain's CDR3 is CSARDQGSGGSSYEQYF. The DNA for the CDR3 is TGCAGTGCTAGAGATCAGGGCAGCGGGGGGTCCTCCTACGAGCAGTACTTC.

A few counts support this clonotype. DNA of the CDR3: TGTGCCAGCGTCAGATCCGGGACAGAGACCTACGAGCAGTACTTC. Translated: CASVRSGTETYEQYF. The chain uses TRBV6-2 or TRBV6-3 and TRBJ2-7, with TRBD1 identical over 7 bases. V was pared by 8 bases and J by 2 bases, with 12 bases of the junction left unmatched. From germline, CDR1 is MNHEY and CDR2 SVGEGT. This CDR3 is 15 amino acids long.

In this sample, this clonotype turned up many times. The V and J genes are TRBV12-3 or TRBV12-4 and TRBJ2-7, with 9 nucleotides matching TRBD2. V lost 3 bases to trimming and J lost 4 bases; unmatched junction nucleotides: 10. CDR3 length equals 16 residues. The CDR3 reads CASSLGLAGGGYEQYF. DNA of the CDR3: TGTGCCAGCAGTTTGGGACTAGCTGGGGGAGGATACGAGCAGTACTTC.

This clonotype has ten or more counts. This chain joins TRBV28 and TRBJ2-5; TRBD1 is a possible D gene (5 bases). Germline loops: CDR1 MDHEN, CDR2 SYDVKM. Deletions cut 5 bases from V and 4 bases from J, with 11 bases between. The CDR3 is 13 amino acids. The chain's CDR3 is CASSVTVPETQYF. CDR3 bases: TGTGCCAGCAGTGTGACAGTCCCAGAGACCCAGTACTTC.

This clonotype was detected ten times or more. The rearrangement links TRBV3-1 to TRBJ1-4; D unresolved. Germline lookup yields CDR1 LGHDT and CDR2 YNNKEL (reference sequence). The CDR3 runs to 12 residues. The ends were cut back, 1 base at V and 13 bases at J, with 10 bases in the middle. The CDR3, as DNA: TGTGCCAGCAGCCAAGGCCGCGGCGGACTGTTTTTT. It encodes CASSQGRGGLFF.

At least ten counts were recorded for this clonotype. This chain uses TRBV7-2 with TRBJ2-3; the D is unclear. The J call may not be correct, given that the DNA end is closer to TRBJ2-5. The CDR3 sequence is 13 residues long. Germline V gives CDR1 SGHTA, CDR2 FQGNSA. The CDR3 sequence is CASTPRWRETQYF. CDR3 sequence (DNA): TGTGCCAGCACCCCCCGGTGGAGAGAGACCCAGTACTTC.

This clonotype was seen many times. The chain combines TRBV6-5 with TRBJ1-5, with a possible D match to TRBD1 (5 bases). This CDR3 comprises 13 residues. CDR1 MNHEY and CDR2 SVGAGI come from the germline V gene. The germline V and J ends were trimmed by 4 bases and 6 bases, with 10 bases remaining between them. Written as DNA, the CDR3 is TGTGCCAGCAGTTTGGGGGATGTTCAGCCCCAGCATTTT. Its protein product is CASSLGDVQPQHF.

This clonotype was picked up a small number of times. The CDR3, as DNA: TGTGCCAGCATGAGCAGGGGCGGTGATTCACCCCTCCACTTT. Protein sequence: CASMSRGGDSPLHF. The J gene is TRBJ1-6, the V gene TRBV28, with a tentative D call TRBD1 (6 bases). The CDR3 totals 14 residues. CDR1 is MDHEN, CDR2 SYDVKM, per germline. Trimming cost V 7 bases and J 8 bases, with 15 bases left between them.

There are a few counts of this clonotype. The chain employs TRBV29-1 and TRBJ2-2; 13 bases are shared with TRBD2. The length of the CDR3 is 18 residues. CDR1 is SQVTM and CDR2 is ANQGSEA in the germline V gene. Unmatched junction bases numbered 8, after V lost 3 bases and J lost 1 base. CDR3 amino acids: CSVDVRGTSGVNTGELFF. CDR3 bases: TGCAGCGTTGATGTGCGAGGGACTAGCGGGGTGAACACCGGGGAGCTGTTTTTT.

This clonotype was observed a handful of times. The chain links TRBV7-9 to TRBJ1-4; TRBD1 is a possible D gene (6 bases). Trimming pared 2 bases from V and 6 bases from J, leaving 13 bases between. The CDR3 consists of 15 residues. CDR1 is SEHNR and CDR2 is FQNEAQ in the germline V gene (reference sequence). CDR3 sequence: CASSLRDTRDEKLFF. CDR3 sequence (DNA): TGTGCCAGCAGCTTAAGGGACACGAGAGATGAAAAACTGTTTTTT. The full variable domain, its missing parts supplied by reference TRBV7-9 and TRBJ1-4, is DTGVSQNPRHKITKRGQNVTFRCDPISEHNRLYWYRQTLGQGPEFLTYFQNEAQLEKSRLLSDRFSAERPKGSFSTLEIQRTEQGDSAMYLCASSLRDTRDEKLFFGSGTQLSVL.

This clonotype was counted many times. This sequence joins TRBV30 and TRBJ1-6, with 7 bases fitting TRBD1. The CDR3 is made up of 13 amino acids. V gave up 3 bases and J gave up 8 bases; unmatched junction bases: 4. Germline V gives CDR1 GTSNPN, CDR2 SVGIG (reference sequence). CDR3 sequence reads: CAWRGQPDSPLHF. The CDR3 nucleotides read TGTGCCTGGAGGGGACAGCCCGATTCACCCCTCCACTTT.

V usage is TRBV5-1 and J usage is TRBJ1-2; possibly TRBD1 for D (6 bases). Per germline, CDR1 SGHRS and CDR2 YFSETQ. The CDR3 is made up of 16 amino acids. Trimming took off 4 bases at V and 1 base at J, with 17 bases between the two ends. The CDR3: CASSTTPGVVNYGYTF. In DNA, the CDR3 is TGCGCCAGCAGCACAACCCCAGGGGTGGTTAACTATGGCTACACCTTC.

V usage is TRBV20-1 and J usage is TRBJ1-5; possible D gene TRBD1, 5 bases. CDR1 and CDR2 (germline): DFQATT, SNEGSKA (reference sequence). This CDR3 has 13 amino acids. V was shortened by 6 bases and J by 5 bases, with 14 bases between the two germline ends. CDR3 DNA sequence: TGCAGTGCAATATCAGGGCCCTATCAGCCCCAGCATTTT. Amino acids: CSAISGPYQPQHF.

This clonotype has ten or more counts. The CDR3 coding sequence is TGTGCCACCAGTGATCCCTCCAGGGGGCGCGGAGAGACCCAGTACTTC. Translating gives CATSDPSRGRGETQYF. The rearrangement joins TRBV24-1 to TRBJ2-5, with 8 bases aligning to TRBD1. In germline, CDR1 is KGHDR, CDR2 SFDVKD. V trimming: 3 bases; J trimming: 4 bases; junction bases outside the gene matches: 9. The CDR3 is made up of 16 amino acids.

This clonotype was seen ten or more times. At one end the junction does not follow the germline gene, possibly because of a read error. The CDR3 DNA follows: TGTGCCAGCAGGGAAGGACAGGGGGGGTTCGAGCAGTACTTC. As protein: CASREGQGGFEQYF. V gene TRBV2 combines with J gene TRBJ2-7; 10 bases fit TRBD1. The germline V gene has CDR1 SNHLY and CDR2 FYNNEI. The length of the CDR3 is 14 residues.

This clonotype was counted many times. The chain has TRBV10-3 and TRBJ2-3; D possibly corresponds to TRBD2 (6 bases). This CDR3 has 15 amino acids. The germline V and J ends were trimmed by 3 bases and 2 bases, with 12 bases remaining between them. Germline values: CDR1 ENHRY, CDR2 SYGVKD. The CDR3 DNA reads as TGTGCCATCAGTGACGCGGGGACCTTCACAGATACGCAGTATTTT. Protein sequence: CAISDAGTFTDTQYF.

V and J are TRBV18 and TRBJ2-5; 7 positions match TRBD1. The CDR3 extends over 13 amino acids. Germline assignment: CDR1 KGHSH and CDR2 LQKENI. V was clipped by 5 bases and J by 5 bases; unmatched bases: 5. This chain's CDR3 is CASSSDRRETQYF. The CDR3, as DNA: TGTGCCAGCTCATCGGACAGGCGGGAGACCCAGTACTTC.